These 31 T cell receptor beta chains share one sample of origin, sequenced in a study of T cell repertoires in cytomegalovirus infection. Each CDR3 protein gets one entry after TCRdb re-called the reads with MiXCR. This sample yields around 900,000 distinct CDR3 sequences, of which 30% to 40% are seen a single time; 11% to 15% belongs to the top ten. The antigens these receptors bind are not known. The sequences come from cultured CD8+ T cells from PBMCs, collected from culture after CMV antigen stimulation. The receptor source for this set is a human donor in good health (CMV status not recorded). Some clones in this sample may be carry-over from other donors' samples.

The count of this clonotype is one. This chain joins TRBV7-9 and TRBJ2-3; TRBD2 matches 14 bases. The junction had 12 bases not matched to a gene; V was cut back by 3 bases and J by 4 bases. Germline CDR1 SEHNR, CDR2 FQNEAQ (reference sequence). CDR3 size: 19 residues. The CDR3 DNA follows: TGTGCCAGCAGCTTCCCGACTAGCGGGGGGGCCGTAGTACCAGATACGCAGTATTTT. Protein sequence: CASSFPTSGGAVVPDTQYF.

The chain couples TRBV27 to TRBJ1-6, with a possible D match to TRBD1 (5 bases). The CDR3 loop spans 14 amino acids. The V and J ends lost 4 bases and 8 bases respectively, with 12 bases between them. Per the germline V gene, CDR1 is MNHEY and CDR2 is SMNVEV (reference sequence). The CDR3 sequence: CASSSPGPYSPLHF. The DNA for the CDR3 is TGTGCCAGCAGTTCTCCGGGACCCTATTCACCCCTCCACTTT.

As to this clonotype: Possible read error: a much larger clone is one base away. The rearrangement links TRBV6-6 to TRBJ1-1; possibly TRBD1 for D (5 bases). CDR1 MNHNY and CDR2 SVGAGI come from the germline V gene (reference sequence). The CDR3 runs to 16 residues. This CDR3 reads CVTESLMGVLNTEAFF. DNA of the CDR3: TGTGTCACCGAATCCCTAATGGGGGTCCTGAACACTGAAGCTTTCTTT.

This clonotype occurred once. The chain is built from TRBV20-1 and TRBJ2-7; 9 nucleotides align to TRBD1. CDR3 length: 13 amino acids. J lost 3 bases, V lost 6 bases, and 6 bases had no gene match. CDR1 and CDR2 from the germline V gene are DFQATT and SNEGSKA (reference sequence). The CDR3, as DNA: TGCAGTGCCGCCGGGACAGGGATCTACGAGCAGTACTTC. Its protein is CSAAGTGIYEQYF.

J is TRBJ2-5 and V is TRBV2; 7 bases agree with TRBD1. V was clipped by 10 bases and J by 2 bases; unmatched bases: 4. Germline assignment: CDR1 SNHLY and CDR2 FYNNEI. CDR3 length: 12 residues. CDR3 DNA sequence: TGTGCCATCGAGGGACAGCAAGAGACCCAGTACTTC. Amino acids: CAIEGQQETQYF.

The rearrangement links TRBV7-6 to TRBJ2-1; TRBD2 might be the D (7 bases). The V gene lost 4 bases and the J gene lost 8 bases, with 12 bases spanning the gap. CDR1 SGHVS and CDR2 FNYEAQ come from the germline V gene. This CDR3 has 13 residues. Here the CDR3 DNA reads TGTGCCAGCAGCTCCGGCGGGGGCGATGAGCAGTTCTTC. Translated, it gives CASSSGGGDEQFF.

The chain has TRBV6-5 and TRBJ2-2; D is unresolved. V was clipped by 2 bases and J by 7 bases, with 17 bases between them. The germline CDR1 and CDR2 sequences are MNHEY and SVGAGI. The CDR3 sequence is 16 residues long. The CDR3 DNA follows: TGTGCCAGCAGTTACCCCATGCAAGGGTCCCTCGGGGAGCTGTTTTTT. Amino acids: CASSYPMQGSLGELFF.

This clonotype was observed many times. The chain has TRBV28 and TRBJ2-1; D uncertain. The germline V and J ends were trimmed by 6 bases and 0 bases, with 9 bases remaining between them. The CDR3 length is 14 residues. Germline assignment: CDR1 MDHEN and CDR2 SYDVKM. For the CDR3, the DNA is TGTGCCAGCAGCTTCCCCGGCTCCTACAATGAGCAGTTCTTC. Its translation is CASSFPGSYNEQFF.

This clonotype was seen a handful of times. This chain links TRBV12-3 or TRBV12-4 with TRBJ2-7; D is uncertain. The CDR3 runs to 15 residues. V lost 2 bases, J lost 1 base, and 12 bases lay in between. CDR3: CASSLSGGTSYEQYF. The CDR3 DNA reads as TGTGCCAGCAGTTTAAGTGGTGGAACATCCTACGAGCAGTACTTC.

The table lists this clonotype with a few counts. V gene TRBV7-2 combines with J gene TRBJ2-2; TRBD2 agrees at 8 bases. Germline CDR1 is SGHTA and CDR2 is FQGNSA. V gave up 5 bases and J gave up 5 bases; unmatched junction bases: 10. The CDR3 has 16 residues. CDR3 DNA sequence: TGTGCCAGCAGCGGTCCGGGACTAGGGAGAACCGGGGAGCTGTTTTTT. Translation: CASSGPGLGRTGELFF.

The rearrangement uses TRBV5-1 and TRBJ1-2; 9 bases are a match to TRBD1. Unmatched junction bases numbered 5, after V lost 1 base and J lost 7 bases. Germline-derived CDR1 and CDR2 are SGHRS and YFSETQ. CDR3 length equals 14 residues. In DNA form, the CDR3 reads TGCGCCAGCAGCTTGCGCAGGGACAGGGCTGGCTACACCTTC. Protein: CASSLRRDRAGYTF.

The chain uses TRBV4-1 and TRBJ2-2; 9 positions match TRBD1. Germline CDR1 MGHRA, CDR2 YSYEKL. This CDR3 contains 16 residues. V dropped 4 bases and J dropped 4; count of bases not matched to a gene: 7. CDR3 loop: CASSPWTGEFTGELFF. CDR3 bases: TGCGCCAGCAGCCCGTGGACAGGGGAGTTCACCGGGGAGCTGTTTTTT.

This clonotype turned up a few times. DNA for the CDR3: TGTGCCAGCAGCTTAGCGCTAAGTACGGCTGACTATGGCTACACCTTC. Translated, it gives CASSLALSTADYGYTF. This chain uses TRBV7-8 with TRBJ1-2; D gene ambiguous. Trimming cost V 0 bases and J 3 bases, with 14 bases left between them. Germline V gene sequence: CDR1 SGHVS, CDR2 FQNEAQ. The CDR3 extends over 16 amino acids. Combining the CDR3 with reference TRBV7-8 and TRBJ1-2 gives the whole variable domain GAGVSQSPRYKVAKRGQDVALRCDPISGHVSLFWYQQALGQGPEFLTYFQNEAQLDKSGLPSDRFFAERPEGSVSTLKIQRTQQEDSAVYLCASSLALSTADYGYTFGSGTRLTVV.

The chain is built from TRBV6-6 and TRBJ2-5, with a weak D call TRBD1 (5 bases). Trimming pared 5 bases from V and 1 base from J, leaving 20 bases between. CDR3 length: 17 amino acids. Looked up from germline, CDR1 is MNHNY and CDR2 is SVGAGI (reference sequence). Here the CDR3 reads CASSTSPRTNIQETQYF. Here the CDR3 DNA reads TGTGCCAGCAGTACCTCCCCCAGGACAAATATCCAAGAGACCCAGTACTTC.

This clonotype was counted ten times or more. The V gene is TRBV7-2, the J gene TRBJ2-5; D not certain. Per the germline V gene, CDR1 is SGHTA and CDR2 is FQGNSA. Trimming cost V 3 bases and J 5 bases, with 10 bases left between them. This CDR3 is built from 13 residues. The CDR3 bases are TGTGCCAGCAGCTTTAAAATCGAGGAGACCCAGTACTTC. Its translation: CASSFKIEETQYF.

Only a few counts were recorded for this clonotype. This chain connects TRBV6-6 to TRBJ1-6; D call uncertain. V lost 7 bases to trimming and J lost 6 bases, with 13 bases between them. The CDR3 length is 14 residues. The germline gives CDR1 MNHNY, CDR2 SVGAGI (reference sequence). The chain's CDR3 is CASTYTETNSPLHF. The CDR3 DNA reads as TGTGCCAGCACCTACACGGAGACTAATTCACCCCTCCACTTT.

Comment on this clonotype: One base away lies a much larger clone, so this may be a sequencing read error. The V call is TRBV7-8, the J call TRBJ1-4; D gene unclear. Trimming removed 6 bases at V and 8 bases at J, with 16 bases between. The germline V gene has CDR1 SGHVS and CDR2 FQNEAQ. The CDR3 loop spans 14 amino acids. CDR3 sequence reads: CASRFLGGEEKLFF. The CDR3 DNA follows: TGTGCCAGCAGATTCCTCGGCGGGGAGGAAAAACTGTTTTTT.

The chain carries TRBV29-1 and TRBJ2-7; TRBD2 matches 7 bases. The CDR3 contains 12 residues. CDR1 and CDR2 from the germline V gene are SQVTM and ANQGSEA. The CDR3 protein is CSAWAGDYEQYF. CDR3 DNA sequence: TGCAGTGCCTGGGCGGGGGACTACGAGCAGTACTTC.

The chain recombines TRBV4-1 with TRBJ2-2, with 9 bases aligning to TRBD2. The V gene end was trimmed by 5 bases and the J gene end by 2 bases; junction bases not matched to a gene: 6. Germline V gives CDR1 MGHRA, CDR2 YSYEKL. This CDR3 is built from 16 residues. The CDR3 region has the DNA TGCGCCAGCAGCGCCCGACTAGCGGAAAACACCGGGGAGCTGTTTTTT. Its protein product is CASSARLAENTGELFF.

V usage is TRBV6-5 and J usage is TRBJ2-1; a weak D match, TRBD1 (5 bases). The germline V and J ends were trimmed by 4 bases and 5 bases, with 15 bases remaining between them. CDR3 length: 15 amino acids. CDR1 is MNHEY, CDR2 SVGAGI, per germline. The CDR3 nucleotides are TGTGCCAGCAGTTGGGATCAGGGCTTAAACAATGAGCAGTTCTTC. Residues: CASSWDQGLNNEQFF.

This clonotype was found a few times. This chain uses TRBV4-1 with TRBJ1-1, with D uncertain. This CDR3 region has 13 residues. CDR1 and CDR2 from the germline V gene are MGHRA and YSYEKL. Trimming stripped 4 bases from V and 4 bases from J, with 10 bases between. The CDR3 reads CASSPTLGTEAFF. CDR3 sequence (DNA): TGCGCCAGCAGCCCGACTCTGGGCACTGAAGCTTTCTTT.

In its sample, this clonotype was seen a few times. The rearrangement joins TRBV7-6 to TRBJ1-1; 7 bases align to TRBD1. The CDR3 contains 15 residues. Germline CDR1 reads SGHVS; CDR2 reads FNYEAQ. The V and J ends lost 7 bases and 4 bases, in that order; junction bases with no gene match: 12. CDR3 DNA sequence: TGTGCCAGCACCCGAGGGAAGGGGGCAATCACTGAAGCTTTCTTT. Translated, it gives CASTRGKGAITEAFF.

The chain couples TRBV28 to TRBJ2-1; 8 nucleotides line up with TRBD2. CDR1 MDHEN and CDR2 SYDVKM come from the germline V gene. J gave up 7 bases and V 5 bases, and 16 bases lay outside the gene matches. The CDR3 contains 17 residues. CDR3 residues: CASSPIAAGGRGNEQFF. The CDR3 DNA follows: TGTGCCAGCAGTCCTATCGCGGCGGGGGGACGAGGTAATGAGCAGTTCTTC.

This clonotype was found once. The chain links TRBV9 to TRBJ2-2; D is ambiguous. Looked up from germline, CDR1 is SGDLS and CDR2 is YYNGEE. CDR3 length: 12 residues. Trimming cost V 6 bases and J 2 bases, with 5 bases left between them. CDR3 region: CASTYNTGELFF. The CDR3 nucleotides read TGTGCCAGCACTTACAACACCGGGGAGCTGTTTTTT.

The V and J genes are TRBV20-1 and TRBJ1-1, with 8 bases lining up with TRBD1. Germline lookup yields CDR1 DFQATT and CDR2 SNEGSKA (reference sequence). CDR3 length equals 13 residues. J was trimmed by 8 bases and V by 2 bases; bases with no gene match: 7. CDR3 nucleotide sequence: TGCAGTGCTAGAACAGGGGGGCGACCGGAAGCTTTCTTT. As protein: CSARTGGRPEAFF.

The chain joins TRBV6-8 to TRBJ1-1, with unresolved D. CDR3 length equals 14 residues. Germline V CDR1 and CDR2: MNHGY, SAAAGT. V was shortened by 7 bases and J by 2 bases, with 14 bases between the two germline ends. CDR3 region: CASNKEQTNTEAFF. CDR3 nucleotide sequence: TGTGCCAGCAACAAGGAACAGACTAACACTGAAGCTTTCTTT.

This clonotype was recorded many times. The rearrangement links TRBV11-3 to TRBJ2-2; TRBD1 aligns across 7 bases. The CDR3 runs 15 residues. V trimming: 5 bases; J trimming: 2 bases; junction bases outside the gene matches: 5. Germline V CDR1 and CDR2: SGHNT, YENEEA. The DNA of the CDR3 is TGTGCCAGCAGCCTCCACAGGGGTAACACCGGGGAGCTGTTTTTT. Its protein is CASSLHRGNTGELFF.

Ten or more counts support this clonotype. This chain joins TRBV7-6 and TRBJ2-2; maybe TRBD2 (5 bases). From germline, CDR1 is SGHVS and CDR2 FNYEAQ. The CDR3 length is 14 residues. Trimming removed 4 bases at V and 7 bases at J, with 13 bases between. The CDR3 region is CASSSEEVIGELFF. For the CDR3, the DNA is TGTGCCAGCAGCTCAGAGGAGGTTATCGGGGAGCTGTTTTTT.

The chain uses TRBV7-2 and TRBJ2-7, with D perhaps assigned TRBD1 or TRBD2 (5 bases each). The CDR3 has 15 amino acids. V was shortened by 1 base and J by 4 bases, with 14 bases between the two germline ends. Germline loops: CDR1 SGHTA, CDR2 FQGNSA. For the CDR3, the DNA is TGTGCCAGCAGCTTAGATCACGGGACGTATTACGAGCAGTACTTC. This sequence encodes CASSLDHGTYYEQYF.

The chain is built from TRBV6-2 or TRBV6-3 and TRBJ2-7, with 7 positions matching TRBD2. Germline lookup yields CDR1 MNHEY and CDR2 SVGEGT. The CDR3 has 14 amino acids. The V segment lost 6 bases and the J segment 4 bases; nucleotides outside the gene matches: 9. The CDR3 DNA reads TGTGCCAGCAGACGAGAGCGGGGTTTTTACGAGCAGTACGTC. Its translation: CASRRERGFYEQYV.

This clonotype was seen more than once but under ten times. The rearrangement uses TRBV11-3 and TRBJ1-1; 9 bases match TRBD1. The trim removed 4 bases at V and 4 bases at J, leaving 10 bases unmatched. The CDR3 runs to 16 residues. Germline V lookup: CDR1 SGHNT, CDR2 YENEEA. Written as DNA, the CDR3 is TGTGCCAGCAGCTCACGGACAGGGGCTGGGGGCACTGAAGCTTTCTTT. As protein: CASSSRTGAGGTEAFF. Full variable domain (missing parts from reference TRBV11-3 and TRBJ1-1): EAGVVQSPRYKIIEKKQPVAFWCNPISGHNTLYWYLQNLGQGPELLIRYENEEAVDDSQLPKDRFSAERLKGVDSTLKIQPAELGDSAVYLCASSSRTGAGGTEAFFGQGTRLTVV.